The sample holds one count of the clone carrying this T cell receptor (beta chain). The sample originates from a study of blood T cell repertoires in COVID-19. Study overall: From the United States, Italy and Spain came samples of acute and convalescent COVID-19. From T cells, B-cell-depleted T cells, or PBMCs came the material, which was cDNA or gDNA.

Authors' methods: Nucleated cell counts were estimated from reference gene primer amplification. Profiling relied on immunoSEQ multiplex PCR, and the TCRdb table lists in-frame clones only, not all of them. V, J and clone size are taken as reported in that table, and D and trimming were inferred from the DNA itself. This table holds 20,000 to 25,000 clones, approximately 80% found once. Between the trimmed V and J ends, which lost 7 bases and 11 bases, there was a span of 15 bases. The germline gives CDR1 MDHEN, CDR2 SYDVKM. The CDR3 spans 13 residues. The TCR was taken from a man of 80 years or more with active or convalescent COVID-19. The chain carries TRBV28 and TRBJ1-6; possible D gene TRBD1, 6 bases. The sequenced material came from peripheral blood. The CDR3: CASKRTARTPLHF. CDR3 in DNA: TGTGCCAGCAAACGGACAGCCCGGACACCCCTCCACTTT.